The 13 T cell receptor beta chains below come from one sample, sequenced in a study of blood T cell repertoires in COVID-19. Produced via immunoSEQ multiplex PCR; TCRdb's table is partial and in-frame only. The repertoire holds under 400,000 clones, with roughly 90% as singletons. Sequenced input: peripheral blood. Source of these receptors: a woman aged 25 to 39 with COVID-19, enrolled during active disease.

The chain has TRBV7-3 and TRBJ1-2; TRBD1 matches at 8 bases. V lost 5 bases, J lost 4 bases, and 6 bases stayed unmatched. Germline V gene sequence: CDR1 SGHTA, CDR2 FQGTGA. There are 14 residues in the CDR3. CDR3 DNA: TGTGCCAGCAGCCCAGGACAGGGCGGCTATGGCTACACCTTC. It encodes CASSPGQGGYGYTF.

A few counts support this clone. The rearrangement links TRBV27 to TRBJ2-3; perhaps TRBD2 as D (6 bases). Germline V CDR1 and CDR2: MNHEY, SMNVEV (reference sequence). V was clipped by 5 bases and J by 1 base, with 19 bases between them. CDR3 length: 17 amino acids. The DNA of the CDR3 is TGTGCCAGCAGTCTAGCCCCGGATCCGGGGGGCACAGATACGCAGTATTTT. Its protein product is CASSLAPDPGGTDTQYF.

V is TRBV19 and J is TRBJ2-7; possible D gene TRBD2, 5 bases. Trimming removed 7 bases at V and 5 bases at J, with 15 bases between. The CDR3 is 13 residues long. In germline, CDR1 is LNHDA, CDR2 SQIVND (reference sequence). The CDR3 loop is CASTPGVGDEQYF. CDR3 nucleotide sequence: TGTGCCAGTACCCCAGGCGTGGGAGACGAGCAGTACTTC.

The V gene is TRBV30, the J gene TRBJ1-2, with D possibly being TRBD1 (5 bases). Trimming cost V 7 bases and J 2 bases, with 14 bases left between them. Germline lookup yields CDR1 GTSNPN and CDR2 SVGIG (reference sequence). CDR3 length: 13 residues. The CDR3 loop is CAFGRRGNYGYTF. In nucleotides, the CDR3 is TGTGCCTTCGGACGGAGGGGCAACTATGGCTACACCTTC.

The J gene is TRBJ1-3, the V gene TRBV11-2, with D possibly matching TRBD1 (5 bases). CDR3 length: 14 residues. V lost 1 base and J 2 bases, leaving 6 bases between the germline ends. The germline gives CDR1 SGHAT, CDR2 FQNNGV. CDR3 sequence: CASSLGTTGNTIYF. DNA of the CDR3: TGTGCCAGCAGCTTAGGGACAACTGGAAACACCATATATTTT.

V and J are TRBV7-7 and TRBJ2-3, with 9 positions matching TRBD2. CDR1 is SSHAT, CDR2 FNYEAQ, per germline (reference sequence). The CDR3 is made up of 17 amino acids. Trimming took 4 bases from V and 6 from J; bases not matched to a gene: 14. CDR3 protein: CASSYEGWREGQDTQYF. The CDR3 DNA sequence: TGTGCCAGCAGCTATGAAGGTTGGCGGGAGGGCCAGGATACGCAGTATTTT.

V gene TRBV10-3 combines with J gene TRBJ2-7; 8 bases are shared with TRBD2. CDR1 and CDR2 (germline): ENHRY, SYGVKD. This CDR3 has 15 amino acids. Trimming removed 5 bases from V and 1 base from J; junction bases left unmatched: 7. Here the CDR3 reads CAISRSIAGSYEQYF. In nucleotides, the CDR3 is TGTGCCATCAGTAGATCTATAGCGGGATCCTACGAGCAGTACTTC.

This chain's CDR3 is CASSPSGSGRGDTGELFF. The CDR3 DNA follows: TGTGCCAGCAGCCCTTCCGGTAGCGGGAGAGGCGACACCGGGGAGCTGTTTTTT. This chain connects TRBV7-6 to TRBJ2-2, with TRBD2 matching over 9 bases. Per germline, CDR1 SGHVS and CDR2 FNYEAQ. The V segment lost 5 bases and the J segment 3 bases; nucleotides outside the gene matches: 13. The CDR3 has 18 residues. The full variable domain, completed using reference TRBV7-6 and TRBJ2-2, is GAGVSQSPRYKVTKRGQDVALRCDPISGHVSLYWYRQALGQGPEFLTYFNYEAQQDKSGLPNDRFSAERPEGSISTLTIQRTEQRDSAMYRCASSPSGSGRGDTGELFFGEGSRLTVL.

The CDR3 spells CSVRTGKGNEQFF. CDR3 nucleotides: TGCAGCGTTCGGACGGGAAAAGGCAATGAGCAGTTCTTC. The chain couples TRBV29-1 to TRBJ2-1, with a possible D match to TRBD2 (5 bases). Germline CDR1 is SQVTM and CDR2 is ANQGSEA. The V end lost 5 bases, the J end lost 6 bases, and 14 bases lay between the germline ends. This CDR3 region has 13 residues.

V usage is TRBV3-1 (or the pseudogene TRBV3-2) and J usage is TRBJ2-1; 8 bases match TRBD1. J gave up 6 bases and V 2 bases, and 3 bases lay outside the gene matches. Germline V CDR1 and CDR2: LGHDT, YNNKEL (reference sequence). The CDR3 has 14 amino acids. The DNA of the CDR3 is TGTGCCAGCAGCCAACGGACAGGGCGCAATGAGCAGTTCTTC. This encodes CASSQRTGRNEQFF.

The rearrangement joins TRBV30 to TRBJ1-3; D is possibly TRBD1 (5 bases). Germline CDR1 is GTSNPN and CDR2 is SVGIG (reference sequence). V lost 0 bases and J 4 bases, leaving 10 bases between the germline ends. The CDR3 consists of 14 residues. This CDR3 is CAWSVIQGGNTIYF. The CDR3 coding sequence is TGTGCCTGGAGTGTGATTCAGGGAGGAAACACCATATATTTT.

The chain combines TRBV15 with TRBJ2-3; D possibly corresponds to TRBD1 (6 bases). The CDR3 covers 15 residues. V was shortened by 1 base and J by 4 bases, with 12 bases between the two germline ends. Germline lookup yields CDR1 LNHNV and CDR2 YYDKDF (reference sequence). The CDR3 DNA follows: TGTGCCACCAGCAGAGTTGGGGACACCTCAGATACGCAGTATTTT. Translation: CATSRVGDTSDTQYF.

The V gene is TRBV15, the J gene TRBJ2-1; 8 nucleotides line up with TRBD2. Trimming removed 0 bases from V and 0 bases from J; junction bases left unmatched: 4. Germline lookup yields CDR1 LNHNV and CDR2 YYDKDF (reference sequence). The CDR3 length is 17 residues. The CDR3 region is CATSREFSGSSYNEQFF. In nucleotides, the CDR3 is TGTGCCACCAGCAGAGAGTTCAGCGGGAGCTCCTACAATGAGCAGTTCTTC. The full variable domain, in which reference TRBV15 and TRBJ2-1 provide the parts outside the CDR3, is DAMVIQNPRYQVTQFGKPVTLSCSQTLNHNVMYWYQQKSSQAPKLLFHYYDKDFNNEADTPDNFQSRRPNTSFCFLDIRSPGLGDTAMYLCATSREFSGSSYNEQFFGPGTRLTVL.